Listed here are 32 T cell receptor beta chains from one sample, sequenced in a study of blood T cell repertoires in COVID-19 (dated by TCRdb to between 2020 and 2021). Libraries were made using the immunoSEQ multiplex PCR assay. The source is immuneACCESS, and TCRdb retained only in-frame sequences with V and J called. Part of the clones is not carried over; for the studies checked, unresolved V genes explain less than half of this, and the remainder is unexplained. The sample data list tens of thousands of clones, and 90% of these were observed just once. Of the sample, roughly 15% falls within the top ten clones. Material: peripheral blood. These receptors originate from a man at least 80 years old with acute or convalescent COVID-19.

This clone was seen just once. The chain has TRBV7-9 and TRBJ1-5, with D possibly being TRBD1 (5 bases). This CDR3 region has 15 residues. Germline CDR1 is SEHNR and CDR2 is FQNEAQ (reference sequence). V lost 4 bases to trimming and J lost 3 bases, with 13 bases between them. The CDR3 sequence: CASSSSDRTNQPQHF. In nucleotides, the CDR3 is TGTGCCAGCAGCTCTTCCGACAGAACCAATCAGCCCCAGCATTTT. Complete variable domain (other parts from reference TRBV7-9 and TRBJ1-5): DTGVSQNPRHKITKRGQNVTFRCDPISEHNRLYWYRQTLGQGPEFLTYFQNEAQLEKSRLLSDRFSAERPKGSFSTLEIQRTEQGDSAMYLCASSSSDRTNQPQHFGDGTRLSIL.

The chain carries TRBV5-4 and TRBJ1-4; 12 nucleotides line up with TRBD1. The length of the CDR3 is 18 residues. CDR1 is SGHNT and CDR2 is YYREEE in the germline V gene (reference sequence). After removal of 4 bases from V and 4 bases from J, the junction contained 11 bases not matched to a gene. In DNA, the CDR3 is TGTGCCAGCAGCGGAACCGGGACAGGGGGCCGTGATAATGAAAAACTGTTTTTT. It encodes CASSGTGTGGRDNEKLFF.

This clone was recorded once. CDR3 sequence (DNA): TGTGCCAGCTCTACAGGGGGCGATGTCACCGGGGAGCTGTTTTTT. Its protein product is CASSTGGDVTGELFF. The chain is built from TRBV18 and TRBJ2-2; 9 bases are shared with TRBD1. The CDR3 runs 15 residues. Losses at the gene ends were 6 bases for V and 4 bases for J; bases not matched to a gene: 6. Germline-derived CDR1 and CDR2 are KGHSH and LQKENI. Full variable domain (remainder filled in from reference TRBV18 and TRBJ2-2): NAGVMQNPRHLVRRRGQEARLRCSPMKGHSHVYWYRQLPEEGLKFMVYLQKENIIDESGMPKERFSAEFPKEGPSILRIQQVVRGDSAAYFCASSTGGDVTGELFFGEGSRLTVL.

This chain joins TRBV28 and TRBJ1-2; the D gene is possibly TRBD1 (6 bases). V was trimmed by 4 bases and J by 4 bases, leaving 19 bases between them. This CDR3 is 16 amino acids long. Germline CDR1 and CDR2: MDHEN and SYDVKM. CDR3 DNA: TGTGCCAGCAGTTCTGAGGGAACAGGGCAGGGCTATGGCTACACCTTC. Translated: CASSSEGTGQGYGYTF.

V and J are TRBV6-5 and TRBJ1-1; D remains unclear. Germline CDR1 reads MNHEY; CDR2 reads SVGAGI. CDR3 length equals 11 residues. Trimming stripped 10 bases from V and 4 bases from J, with 10 bases between. The CDR3 reads CATSRSTEAFF. The DNA of the CDR3 is TGTGCCACCTCCCGGAGCACTGAAGCTTTCTTT.

This clone has just one count. The chain uses TRBV6-5 and TRBJ2-1; 9 bases are a match to TRBD2. From germline, CDR1 is MNHEY and CDR2 SVGAGI. This CDR3 has 16 amino acids. The trim removed 0 bases at V and 7 bases at J, leaving 7 bases unmatched. CDR3 nucleotide sequence: TGTGCCAGCAGTTACTCAAGGACTAGCGTTAGGAATGAGCAGTTCTTC. This encodes CASSYSRTSVRNEQFF.

The rearrangement joins TRBV21-1 to TRBJ2-3; the DNA was not compared with TRBD2, the D call given in the table. TRBV21-1 counts as a pseudogene. The CDR3 totals 16 residues. The CDR3 nucleotides are TGTGCCAGCAGCAAAGGGATGGGAGGGTGCACAGATACGCAGTATTTT. Protein product: CASSKGMGGCTDTQYF.

The chain joins TRBV2 to TRBJ2-1; weak D call: TRBD2 (7 bases). The CDR3 has 14 amino acids. Germline V CDR1 and CDR2: SNHLY, FYNNEI. Trimming cost V 3 bases and J 7 bases, with 13 bases left between them. The CDR3 loop is CASSEGGPRNEQFF. The DNA for the CDR3 is TGTGCCAGCAGTGAGGGGGGGCCGCGGAATGAGCAGTTCTTC.

The J gene is TRBJ2-4, the V gene TRBV10-2, with 13 positions matching TRBD2. CDR3 size: 15 residues. Looked up from germline, CDR1 is WSHSY and CDR2 is SAAADI. V lost 5 bases and J lost 7; bases outside the gene matches: 5. CDR3 region: CASSRLAGGGNIQYF. The CDR3 DNA sequence: TGCGCCAGCAGTAGACTAGCGGGGGGCGGGAACATTCAGTACTTC.

The V call is TRBV18, the J call TRBJ1-6; D not certain. Trimming removed 4 bases from V and 5 bases from J, with 12 bases in between. The length of the CDR3 is 15 residues. The germline V gene encodes CDR1 KGHSH and CDR2 LQKENI. The CDR3 spells CASSRTVQDNSPLHF. The CDR3 DNA reads as TGTGCCAGCTCACGCACGGTCCAAGATAATTCACCCCTCCACTTT. Full variable domain (missing parts from reference TRBV18 and TRBJ1-6): NAGVMQNPRHLVRRRGQEARLRCSPMKGHSHVYWYRQLPEEGLKFMVYLQKENIIDESGMPKERFSAEFPKEGPSILRIQQVVRGDSAAYFCASSRTVQDNSPLHFGNGTRLTVT.

This clone was detected only a few times. V usage is TRBV28 and J usage is TRBJ2-7; D perhaps matches TRBD1 (5 bases). The ends were cut back, 3 bases at V and 3 bases at J, with 12 bases in the middle. CDR1 MDHEN and CDR2 SYDVKM come from the germline V gene. The CDR3 is made up of 14 amino acids. CDR3 nucleotide sequence: TGTGCCAGCAGTTTTAGGGGCAGGCTCTACGAGCAGTACTTC. The encoded protein is CASSFRGRLYEQYF.

A single count supports this clone. CDR3 region: CASSFTDGSSYEQYF. Here the CDR3 DNA reads TGTGCCAGCAGCTTTACCGACGGGAGCTCCTACGAGCAGTACTTC. This chain uses TRBV11-2 with TRBJ2-7; TRBD2 is a possible D gene (6 bases). V was trimmed by 3 bases and J by 0 bases, leaving 12 bases between them. Germline values: CDR1 SGHAT, CDR2 FQNNGV. CDR3 length: 15 amino acids.

The V call is TRBV11-1, the J call TRBJ2-2, with a weak D call TRBD2 (6 bases). Between the trimmed V and J ends, which lost 5 bases and 4 bases, there was a span of 14 bases. Germline V gives CDR1 SGHAT, CDR2 FQDESV (reference sequence). This CDR3 has 15 residues. This CDR3 reads CASSLPPGGTGELFF. The CDR3 region has the DNA TGTGCCAGCAGCCTCCCACCCGGGGGCACCGGGGAGCTGTTTTTT.

This clone was counted between two and nine times. The chain uses TRBV5-1 and TRBJ2-7; D perhaps matches TRBD1 (6 bases). V dropped 7 bases and J dropped 0 bases, with 11 bases sitting between them. CDR3 size: 13 residues. Germline assignment: CDR1 SGHRS and CDR2 YFSETQ. CDR3 nucleotides: TGCGCCAGCTCCCGGGACAACTCCTACGAGCAGTACTTC. Protein sequence: CASSRDNSYEQYF.

The chain couples TRBV19 to TRBJ2-5; a weak D match, TRBD1 (6 bases). This CDR3 is built from 12 residues. V was trimmed by 7 bases and J by 5 bases, leaving 11 bases between them. CDR1 is LNHDA and CDR2 is SQIVND in the germline V gene (reference sequence). CDR3 coding DNA: TGTGCCAGTACAGGGGTCGGGGAGACCCAGTACTTC. Translated, it gives CASTGVGETQYF.

This clone was observed once. V gene TRBV5-1 combines with J gene TRBJ1-2, with a tentative D call TRBD1 (5 bases). The CDR3 is 15 amino acids. Trimming took 4 bases from V and 4 from J, leaving 17 bases between them. CDR1 and CDR2 (germline): SGHRS, YFSETQ. Here the CDR3 DNA reads TGCGCCAGCAGCCTAGCCTGGGGGGAGGGCTATGGCTACACCTTC. It translates to CASSLAWGEGYGYTF. The whole variable domain, filled in from reference TRBV5-1 and TRBJ1-2, reads KAGVTQTPRYLIKTRGQQVTLSCSPISGHRSVSWYQQTPGQGLQFLFEYFSETQRNKGNFPGRFSGRQFSNSRSEMNVSTLELGDSALYLCASSLAWGEGYGYTFGSGTRLTVV.

This clone has just one count. The V gene is TRBV5-4, the J gene TRBJ2-5; 10 bases agree with TRBD2. CDR3 length: 15 residues. V shed 2 bases, J shed 4 bases, and the junction held 5 bases outside the gene matches. Germline CDR1 and CDR2: SGHNT and YYREEE (reference sequence). This CDR3 reads CASSLAGGRTETQYF. DNA of the CDR3: TGTGCCAGCAGCTTAGCGGGGGGGCGTACAGAGACCCAGTACTTC.

The chain carries TRBV2 and TRBJ2-4; the D is unclear. The V end was cut by 0 bases, the J end by 0 bases, with 9 bases between. Germline values: CDR1 SNHLY, CDR2 FYNNEI. The CDR3 runs to 16 residues. The DNA of the CDR3 is TGTGCCAGCAGTGAAGCTCCCGGGTTAGCCAAAAACATTCAGTACTTC. The encoded protein is CASSEAPGLAKNIQYF.

The rearrangement joins TRBV11-2 to TRBJ1-5; D is perhaps TRBD1 (5 bases). The CDR3 is 13 amino acids. V lost 0 bases to trimming and J lost 7 bases, with 7 bases between them. Germline lookup yields CDR1 SGHAT and CDR2 FQNNGV. CDR3 loop: CASSLDRAQPQHF. CDR3 DNA: TGTGCCAGCAGCTTAGACAGGGCACAGCCCCAGCATTTT. Full variable domain (outside the CDR3, taken from reference TRBV11-2 and TRBJ1-5): EAGVAQSPRYKIIEKRQSVAFWCNPISGHATLYWYQQILGQGPKLLIQFQNNGVVDDSQLPKDRFSAERLKGVDSTLKIQPAKLEDSAVYLCASSLDRAQPQHFGDGTRLSIL.

This chain joins TRBV30 and TRBJ1-1, with a weak D call TRBD1 (5 bases). The V end lost 5 bases, the J end lost 2 bases, and 6 bases lay between the germline ends. The CDR3 loop spans 11 amino acids. CDR1 is GTSNPN and CDR2 is SVGIG in the germline V gene (reference sequence). The CDR3 region is CAWGANTEAFF. The CDR3 coding sequence is TGTGCCTGGGGGGCCAACACTGAAGCTTTCTTT.

This chain links TRBV14 with TRBJ2-7; D gene uncertain. CDR3 length: 13 amino acids. Germline V lookup: CDR1 SGHDN, CDR2 FVKESK. The V end was cut by 0 bases, the J end by 1 base, with 4 bases between. The CDR3 DNA is TGTGCCAGCAGCCAAGACTTGTCCTACGAGCAGTACTTC. This sequence encodes CASSQDLSYEQYF.

This chain links TRBV30 with TRBJ2-2, with 11 positions matching TRBD1. V trimming: 3 bases; J trimming: 6 bases; junction bases outside the gene matches: 0. This CDR3 comprises 13 residues. Germline V lookup: CDR1 GTSNPN, CDR2 SVGIG (reference sequence). CDR3 region: CAWRGQGAGELFF. As DNA, the CDR3 is TGTGCCTGGAGGGGACAGGGGGCCGGGGAGCTGTTTTTT.

This chain joins TRBV30 and TRBJ2-2, with 7 bases identical to TRBD1. V lost 4 bases to trimming and J lost 3 bases; unmatched junction nucleotides: 2. The CDR3 totals 13 residues. Germline V gene lookup returns CDR1 GTSNPN and CDR2 SVGIG (reference sequence). The CDR3 reads CAWKGAHTGELFF. CDR3 nucleotide sequence: TGTGCCTGGAAGGGGGCGCACACCGGGGAGCTGTTTTTT.

The rearrangement links TRBV23-1 to TRBJ2-1, with 9 bases aligning to TRBD1. TRBV23-1 is labeled an ORF, and its function is uncertain. Trimming took 3 bases from V and 4 from J; bases not matched to a gene: 7. The CDR3 is 16 residues long. In DNA, the CDR3 is TGCGCCAGCAGTCAGCACAGGGGGCCTTTATACAATGAGCAGTTCTTC. It is translated as CASSQHRGPLYNEQFF.

This clone appeared once. This chain joins TRBV6-5 and TRBJ2-7; 7 bases line up with TRBD1. The CDR3 covers 15 residues. V gave up 0 bases and J gave up 2 bases; unmatched junction bases: 4. The germline gives CDR1 MNHEY, CDR2 SVGAGI. The CDR3 sequence is CASSYSMGQPYEQYF. In DNA form, the CDR3 reads TGTGCCAGCAGTTACTCGATGGGACAGCCCTACGAGCAGTACTTC.

V gene TRBV7-2 combines with J gene TRBJ1-6; D gene ambiguous. Trimming took 10 bases from V and 0 from J, leaving 7 bases between them. The CDR3 length is 13 residues. Germline CDR1 is SGHTA and CDR2 is FQGNSA. CDR3 protein: CATGLSYNSPLHF. The CDR3 DNA sequence: TGTGCCACTGGGCTCTCCTATAATTCACCCCTCCACTTT.

In its sample, this clone was seen once. This chain joins TRBV7-9 and TRBJ2-5, with 7 positions matching TRBD1. V shed 5 bases and J 5 bases; nucleotides not matched to a gene: 11. Germline-derived CDR1 and CDR2 are SEHNR and FQNEAQ (reference sequence). The CDR3 has 15 amino acids. CDR3 region: CASSRGQPPSETQYF. Here the CDR3 DNA reads TGTGCCAGCAGCAGGGGACAGCCACCGTCGGAGACCCAGTACTTC.

V usage is TRBV7-9 and J usage is TRBJ2-7, with D possibly matching TRBD2 (5 bases). Trimming took off 0 bases at V and 2 bases at J, with 8 bases between the two ends. The CDR3 is made up of 14 amino acids. Germline CDR1 SEHNR, CDR2 FQNEAQ (reference sequence). The CDR3 DNA reads as TGTGCCAGCAGCTTAGCTGAGGGTACCTACGAGCAGTACTTC. Amino acids: CASSLAEGTYEQYF.

V usage is TRBV6-5 and J usage is TRBJ2-2, with 8 bases fitting TRBD1. J lost 6 bases, V lost 6 bases, and 3 bases had no gene match. Germline lookup yields CDR1 MNHEY and CDR2 SVGAGI. The CDR3 loop spans 13 amino acids. CDR3 sequence: CASRQGAAGELFF. CDR3 DNA sequence: TGTGCCAGCAGGCAGGGGGCGGCCGGGGAGCTGTTTTTT.

This sequence joins TRBV30 and TRBJ1-2, with TRBD1 matching 7 bases. The CDR3 is 12 amino acids. With 4 bases clipped from V and 8 bases from J, the junction kept 7 bases outside the gene matches. Per germline, CDR1 GTSNPN and CDR2 SVGIG (reference sequence). CDR3 in amino acids: CAWTGGIGGYTF. CDR3 DNA: TGTGCCTGGACAGGGGGTATCGGGGGCTACACCTTC.

This clone has only one observation. This chain connects TRBV4-2 to TRBJ1-5, with D unclear. This CDR3 is 17 amino acids long. Germline V gene lookup returns CDR1 LGHNA and CDR2 YNFKEQ. Trimming took off 4 bases at V and 2 bases at J, with 18 bases between the two ends. This chain's CDR3 is CASSPFGQDLGNQPQHF. CDR3 nucleotide sequence: TGTGCCAGCAGCCCCTTTGGGCAGGACTTGGGCAATCAGCCCCAGCATTTT.

The chain carries TRBV7-8 and TRBJ2-3, with 8 bases aligning to TRBD1. CDR3 length equals 16 residues. Germline CDR1 reads SGHVS; CDR2 reads FQNEAQ. V shed 2 bases and J 5 bases; nucleotides not matched to a gene: 9. In nucleotides, the CDR3 is TGTGCCAGCAGCTTAATGGACAGGGCGCTGGGAGATACGCAGTATTTT. Amino acid sequence: CASSLMDRALGDTQYF.